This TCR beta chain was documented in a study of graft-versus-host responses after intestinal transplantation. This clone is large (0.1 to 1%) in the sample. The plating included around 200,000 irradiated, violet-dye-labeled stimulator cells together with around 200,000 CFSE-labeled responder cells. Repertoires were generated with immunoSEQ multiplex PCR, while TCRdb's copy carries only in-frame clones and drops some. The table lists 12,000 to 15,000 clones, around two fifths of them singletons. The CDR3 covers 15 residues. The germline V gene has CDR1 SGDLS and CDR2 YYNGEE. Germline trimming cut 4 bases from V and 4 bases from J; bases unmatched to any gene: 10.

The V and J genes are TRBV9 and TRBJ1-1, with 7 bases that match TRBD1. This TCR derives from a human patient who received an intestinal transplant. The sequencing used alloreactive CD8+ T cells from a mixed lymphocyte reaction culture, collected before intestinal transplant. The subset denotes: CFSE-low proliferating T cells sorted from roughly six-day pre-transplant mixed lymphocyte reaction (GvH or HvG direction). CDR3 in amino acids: CASSPWDSWATEAFF. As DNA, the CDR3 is TGTGCCAGCAGCCCCTGGGACAGCTGGGCCACTGAAGCTTTCTTT. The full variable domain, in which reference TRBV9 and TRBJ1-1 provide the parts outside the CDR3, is DSGVTQTPKHLITATGQRVTLRCSPRSGDLSVYWYQQSLDQGLQFLIQYYNGEERAKGNILERFSAQQFPDLHSELNLSSLELGDSALYFCASSPWDSWATEAFFGQGTRLTVV.